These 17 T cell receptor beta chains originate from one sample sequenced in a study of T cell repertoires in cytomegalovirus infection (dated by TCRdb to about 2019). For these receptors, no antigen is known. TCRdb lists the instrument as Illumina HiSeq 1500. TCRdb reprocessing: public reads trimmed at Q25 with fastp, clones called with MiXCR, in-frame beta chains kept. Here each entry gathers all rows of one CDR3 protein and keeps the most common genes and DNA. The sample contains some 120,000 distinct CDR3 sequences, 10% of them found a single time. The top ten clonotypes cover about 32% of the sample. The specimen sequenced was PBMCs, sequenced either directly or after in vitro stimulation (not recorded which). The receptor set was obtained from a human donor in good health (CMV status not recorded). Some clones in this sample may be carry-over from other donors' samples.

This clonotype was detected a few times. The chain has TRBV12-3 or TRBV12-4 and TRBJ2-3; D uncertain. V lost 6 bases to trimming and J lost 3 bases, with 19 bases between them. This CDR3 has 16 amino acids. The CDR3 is CASSKNRAPKTDTQYF. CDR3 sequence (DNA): TGTGCCAGCAGCAAAAACCGGGCTCCTAAAACAGATACGCAGTATTTT.

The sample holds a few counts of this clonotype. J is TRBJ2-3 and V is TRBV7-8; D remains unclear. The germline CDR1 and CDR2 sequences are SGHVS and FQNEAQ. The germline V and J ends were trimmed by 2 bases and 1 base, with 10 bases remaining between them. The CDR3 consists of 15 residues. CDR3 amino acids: CASSLLVVGTDTQYF. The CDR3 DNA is TGTGCCAGCAGCTTACTAGTGGTTGGCACAGATACGCAGTATTTT.

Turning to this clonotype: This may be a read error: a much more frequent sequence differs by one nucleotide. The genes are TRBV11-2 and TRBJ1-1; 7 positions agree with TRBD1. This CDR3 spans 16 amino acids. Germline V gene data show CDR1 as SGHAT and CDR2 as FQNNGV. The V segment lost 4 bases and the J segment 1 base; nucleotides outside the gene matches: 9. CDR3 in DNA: TGTGCCAGCAGCTCAGGACAGGTGCTGGGGAACACTGAAGCTTTCTTT. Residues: CASSSGQVLGNTEAFF.

This chain's CDR3 is CASSESPGTLYNEQFF. The CDR3 DNA sequence: TGTGCCAGCAGTGAATCGCCCGGGACACTTTACAATGAGCAGTTCTTC. The chain employs TRBV27 and TRBJ2-1; possible D gene TRBD1, 6 bases. Looked up from germline, CDR1 is MNHEY and CDR2 is SMNVEV (reference sequence). The ends were cut back, 5 bases at V and 4 bases at J, with 18 bases in the middle. The CDR3 sequence is 16 residues long.

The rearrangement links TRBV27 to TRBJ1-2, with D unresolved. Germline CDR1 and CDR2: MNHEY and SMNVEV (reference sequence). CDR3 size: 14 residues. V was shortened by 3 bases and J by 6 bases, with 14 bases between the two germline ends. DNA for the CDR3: TGTGCCAGCAGTTTTGTAGGGCCGCGCAATGGCTACACCTTC. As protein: CASSFVGPRNGYTF.

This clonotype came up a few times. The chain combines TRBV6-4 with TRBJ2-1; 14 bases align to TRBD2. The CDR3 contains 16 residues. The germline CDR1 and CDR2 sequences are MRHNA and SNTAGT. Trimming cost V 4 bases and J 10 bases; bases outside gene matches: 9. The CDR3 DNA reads TGTGCCAGCAGTGGGCACGGGACTAGCGGGAGTCGGGAGCAGTTCTTC. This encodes CASSGHGTSGSREQFF.

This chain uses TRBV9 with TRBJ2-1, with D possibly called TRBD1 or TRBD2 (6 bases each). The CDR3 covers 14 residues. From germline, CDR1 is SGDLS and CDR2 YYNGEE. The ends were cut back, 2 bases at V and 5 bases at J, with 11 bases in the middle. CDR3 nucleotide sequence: TGTGCCAGCAGCGTGGGGGGCCAAAACAATGAGCAGTTCTTC. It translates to CASSVGGQNNEQFF.

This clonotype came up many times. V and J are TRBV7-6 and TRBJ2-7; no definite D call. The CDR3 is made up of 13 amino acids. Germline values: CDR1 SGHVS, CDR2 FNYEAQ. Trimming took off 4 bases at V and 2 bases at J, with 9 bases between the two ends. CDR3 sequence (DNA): TGTGCCAGCAGCTCCCAGGAGACCTACGAGCAGTACTTC. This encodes CASSSQETYEQYF. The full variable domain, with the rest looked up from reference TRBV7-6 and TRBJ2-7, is GAGVSQSPRYKVTKRGQDVALRCDPISGHVSLYWYRQALGQGPEFLTYFNYEAQQDKSGLPNDRFSAERPEGSISTLTIQRTEQRDSAMYRCASSSQETYEQYFGPGTRLTVT.

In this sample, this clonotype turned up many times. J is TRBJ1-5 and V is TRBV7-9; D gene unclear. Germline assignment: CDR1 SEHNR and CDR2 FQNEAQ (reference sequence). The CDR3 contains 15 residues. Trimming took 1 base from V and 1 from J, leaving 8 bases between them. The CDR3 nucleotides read TGTGCCAGCAGCTTAGAGAGTCAGAGCAATCAGCCCCAGCATTTT. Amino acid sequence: CASSLESQSNQPQHF.

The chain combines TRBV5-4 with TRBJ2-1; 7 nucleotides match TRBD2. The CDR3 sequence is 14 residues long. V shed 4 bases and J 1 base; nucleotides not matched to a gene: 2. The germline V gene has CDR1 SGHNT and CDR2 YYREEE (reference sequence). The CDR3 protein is CASSGSGSYNEQFF. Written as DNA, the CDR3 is TGTGCCAGCAGCGGTAGCGGGTCCTACAATGAGCAGTTCTTC. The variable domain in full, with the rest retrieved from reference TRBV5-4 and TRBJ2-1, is ETGVTQSPTHLIKTRGQQVTLRCSSQSGHNTVSWYQQALGQGPQFIFQYYREEENGRGNFPPRFSGLQFPNYSSELNVNALELDDSALYLCASSGSGSYNEQFFGPGTRLTVL.

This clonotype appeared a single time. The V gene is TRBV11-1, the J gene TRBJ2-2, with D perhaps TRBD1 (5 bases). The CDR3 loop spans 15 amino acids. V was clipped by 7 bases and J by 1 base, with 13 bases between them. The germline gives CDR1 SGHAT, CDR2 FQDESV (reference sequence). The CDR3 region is CASTGPGWNTGELFF. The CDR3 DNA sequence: TGTGCCAGCACTGGGCCAGGGTGGAACACCGGGGAGCTGTTTTTT.

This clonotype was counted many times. The CDR3 sequence is CASSESEDVWYF. DNA for the CDR3: TGTGCCAGCAGCGAAAGTGAGGATGTATGGTATTTT. The V call is TRBV7-9, the J call TRBJ2-3; D is undetermined. The CDR3 length is 12 residues. Germline CDR1 SEHNR, CDR2 FQNEAQ (reference sequence). Trimming took off 5 bases at V and 14 bases at J, with 17 bases between the two ends.

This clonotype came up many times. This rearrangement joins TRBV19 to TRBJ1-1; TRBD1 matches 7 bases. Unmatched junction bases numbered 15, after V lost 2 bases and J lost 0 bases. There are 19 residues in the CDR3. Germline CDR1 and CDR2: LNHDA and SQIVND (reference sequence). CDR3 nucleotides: TGTGCCAGTAGTATATACCCCGTGGGGGCAGGGGGGCTGAACACTGAAGCTTTCTTT. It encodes CASSIYPVGAGGLNTEAFF.

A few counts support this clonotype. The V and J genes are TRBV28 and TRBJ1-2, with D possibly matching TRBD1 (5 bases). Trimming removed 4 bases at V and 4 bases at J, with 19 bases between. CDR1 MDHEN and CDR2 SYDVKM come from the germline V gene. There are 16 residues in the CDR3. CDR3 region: CASSSGWPRVAYGYTF. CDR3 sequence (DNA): TGTGCCAGCAGTTCCGGATGGCCCAGGGTTGCCTATGGCTACACCTTC.

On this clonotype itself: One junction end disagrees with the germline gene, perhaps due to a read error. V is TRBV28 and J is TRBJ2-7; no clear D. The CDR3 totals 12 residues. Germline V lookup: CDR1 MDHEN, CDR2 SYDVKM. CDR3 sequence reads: CASSLSADEQYF. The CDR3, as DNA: TGTGCCAGCAGCTTATCGGCGGACGAGCAGTACTTC.

The CDR3: CASGALFYDQSLANYGYTF. The CDR3, as DNA: TGTGCCAGCGGAGCTTTATTTTACGACCAGTCATTAGCTAACTATGGCTACACCTTC. V gene TRBV7-2 combines with J gene TRBJ1-2, with D hard to call. CDR3 length: 19 amino acids. Germline assignment: CDR1 SGHTA and CDR2 FQGNSA. The V gene lost 8 bases and the J gene lost 0 bases, with 28 bases spanning the gap.

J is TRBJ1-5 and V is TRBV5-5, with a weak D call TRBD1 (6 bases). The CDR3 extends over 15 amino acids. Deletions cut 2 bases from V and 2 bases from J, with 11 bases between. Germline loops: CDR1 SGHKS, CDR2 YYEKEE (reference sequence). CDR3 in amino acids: CASSFRGVGNQPQHF. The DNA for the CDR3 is TGTGCCAGCAGCTTTAGGGGGGTTGGCAATCAGCCCCAGCATTTT. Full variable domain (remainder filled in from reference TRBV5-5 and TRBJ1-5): DAGVTQSPTHLIKTRGQQVTLRCSPISGHKSVSWYQQVLGQGPQFIFQYYEKEERGRGNFPDRFSARQFPNYSSELNVNALLLGDSALYLCASSFRGVGNQPQHFGDGTRLSIL.